The clone carrying this T cell receptor (beta chain) appeared many times. The antigen is not known. The data belong to a study of metastatic and nonmetastatic thyroid tumors. General study points: The study reportedly found significantly higher TCR beta diversity in malignant thyroid tumors than benign nodules, in blood and tumor.

No patient had received any treatment before thyroid surgery. CDR1 and CDR2 from the germline V gene are SGHRS and YFSETQ. CDR3 size: 15 residues. V lost 0 bases, J lost 6 bases, and 15 bases lay in between. Authors' analysis steps: The authors used CDR3 differences across clinicopathological groups to build a distant-metastasis classifier for papillary thyroid cancer. TCRdb re-processed the PCR reads through MiXCR. TCRdb, rather than the study authors, made the V and J calls. The sample consists of some 34,000 clones, 15% to 20% of them appearing once. The clonotype comes from a female donor with papillary thyroid cancer or a benign thyroid nodule (not recorded which). Some clones in this sample may be carry-over from other donors' samples. The V and J genes are TRBV5-1 and TRBJ1-1; a possible D gene is TRBD1 (6 bases). Specimen: blood. The CDR3 sequence: CASSLARGRGAEAFF. The CDR3 coding sequence is TGCGCCAGCAGCTTGGCCCGGGGCAGGGGAGCTGAAGCTTTCTTT.